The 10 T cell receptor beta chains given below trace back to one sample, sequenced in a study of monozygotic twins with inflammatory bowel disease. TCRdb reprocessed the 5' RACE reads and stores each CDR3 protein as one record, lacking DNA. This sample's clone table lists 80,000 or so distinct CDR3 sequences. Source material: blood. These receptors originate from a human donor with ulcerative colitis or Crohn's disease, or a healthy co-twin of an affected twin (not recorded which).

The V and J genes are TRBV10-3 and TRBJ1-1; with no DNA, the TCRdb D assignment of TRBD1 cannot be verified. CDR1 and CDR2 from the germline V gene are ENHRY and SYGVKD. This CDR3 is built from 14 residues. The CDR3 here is CAIRTSGARTEAFF.

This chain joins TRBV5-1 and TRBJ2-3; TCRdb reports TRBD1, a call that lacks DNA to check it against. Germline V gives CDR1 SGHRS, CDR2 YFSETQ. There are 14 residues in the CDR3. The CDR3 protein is CASSGTATGDTQYF.

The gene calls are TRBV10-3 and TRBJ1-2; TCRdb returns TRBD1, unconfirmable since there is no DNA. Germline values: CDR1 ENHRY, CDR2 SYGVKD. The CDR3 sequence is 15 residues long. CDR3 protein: CAISEEGGLGYGYTF.

The CDR3 protein is CASSPSGAWGQPQHF. This sequence joins TRBV6-2 or TRBV6-3 and TRBJ1-5; TCRdb returns TRBD1, unconfirmable since there is no DNA. The CDR3 loop spans 15 amino acids. CDR1 and CDR2 (germline): MNHEY, SVGEGT.

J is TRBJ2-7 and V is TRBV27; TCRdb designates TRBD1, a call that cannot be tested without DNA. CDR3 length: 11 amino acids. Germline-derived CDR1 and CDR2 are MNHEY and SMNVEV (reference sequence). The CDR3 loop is CASSFGNEQYF.

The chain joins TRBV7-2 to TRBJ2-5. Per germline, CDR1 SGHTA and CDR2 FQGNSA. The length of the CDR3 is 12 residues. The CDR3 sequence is CASSLGLGTQYF.

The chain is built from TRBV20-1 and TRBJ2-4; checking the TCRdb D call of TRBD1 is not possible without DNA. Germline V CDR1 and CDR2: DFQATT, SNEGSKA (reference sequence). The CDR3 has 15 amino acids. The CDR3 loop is CSASAGLGGKNIQYF.

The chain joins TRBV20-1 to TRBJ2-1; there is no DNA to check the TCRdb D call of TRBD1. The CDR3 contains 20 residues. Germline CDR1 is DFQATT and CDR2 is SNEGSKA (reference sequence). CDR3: CSAREVLWGATTSSYNEQFF.

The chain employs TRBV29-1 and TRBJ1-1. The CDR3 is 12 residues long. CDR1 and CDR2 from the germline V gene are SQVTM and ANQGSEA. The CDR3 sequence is CSVVKGGTEAFF.

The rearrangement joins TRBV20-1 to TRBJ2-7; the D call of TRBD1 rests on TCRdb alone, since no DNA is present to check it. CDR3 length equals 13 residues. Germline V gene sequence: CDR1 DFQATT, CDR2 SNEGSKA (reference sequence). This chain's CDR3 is CSAASGTGSEQYF.